The rows below give T cell receptor beta chains drawn from one sample of a study of early T cells in non-severe SARS-CoV-2 infection. TCRdb redid the calling of the 5' RACE reads with MiXCR, one entry per CDR3 protein. The profile shows approximately 71,000 distinct CDR3 sequences, around 12% of them singletons. The sample consisted of whole blood. The source is an adult who was a healthcare worker with PCR-confirmed SARS-CoV-2 infection or an uninfected control (not recorded which). Both conserved end residues are part of each CDR3. Each record gives: V gene, J gene, D gene, CDR3 protein. A D gene is named only where the DNA matches it firmly.

TRBV11-3	TRBJ1-1	.	CASTERLANTEAFF
TRBV29-1	TRBJ2-5	.	CSARDWVGETQYF
TRBV12-3/TRBV12-4	TRBJ2-2	.	CASSPQTGSNTGELFF
TRBV6-2/TRBV6-3	TRBJ2-3	.	CASSYFRLLSTDTQYF
TRBV7-9	TRBJ1-2	.	CASSFRDGYGYTF
TRBV5-4	TRBJ2-7	.	CASSLNYEQYF
TRBV25-1	TRBJ2-7	.	CASSDHIEQYF
TRBV9	TRBJ2-3	.	CASTDRDPIAGTDTQYF
TRBV7-6	TRBJ2-1	.	CASSSSAEQFF
TRBV27	TRBJ1-2	TRBD1	CASSPRQGAIGGYTF
TRBV20-1	TRBJ2-5	TRBD2	CSATGLDEETQYF
TRBV20-1	TRBJ2-7	TRBD2	CSARQGTSGTAYEQYF
TRBV29-1	TRBJ2-1	.	CSVGLVFGDEQFF
TRBV7-2	TRBJ2-1	.	CASSLTEVGPPYNEQFF
TRBV19	TRBJ2-7	TRBD1	CASSIGPGQGYEQYF
TRBV29-1	TRBJ2-1	.	CSVEGRSEQFF
TRBV9	TRBJ1-3	.	CASSVKGTTGNTIYF
TRBV11-2	TRBJ2-6	.	CASSSTQTGSSGANVLTF
TRBV7-9	TRBJ2-7	.	CASSSGPYEQYF
TRBV7-2	TRBJ2-5	TRBD2	CASSRGGASETQYF
TRBV20-1	TRBJ2-1	TRBD2	CSARTRGTSGGNEQFF
TRBV19	TRBJ2-2	TRBD2	CASSTGLAGGLTTGELFF
TRBV3-1	TRBJ2-2	TRBD2	CASSQVGLAGNTGELFF
TRBV30	TRBJ2-4	.	CAWSDLNIQYF
TRBV20-1	TRBJ1-5	.	CSARGTGEGGQPQHF
TRBV12-3/TRBV12-4	TRBJ2-7	.	CASSFAQTYEQYF
TRBV7-8	TRBJ2-5	.	CASKGGGETQYF
TRBV4-1	TRBJ1-2	.	CASSLRQAQAYGYTF
TRBV6-6	TRBJ2-3	TRBD2	CASSPGGSSRDTQYF
TRBV5-5	TRBJ2-3	TRBD2	CASSSPARDYTDTQYF
TRBV7-7	TRBJ2-5	TRBD1	CASSSGQTLQETQYF
TRBV7-2	TRBJ2-3	.	CASSQTTAGQYF
TRBV5-6	TRBJ1-4	.	CASSYNEKLFF
TRBV12-5	TRBJ2-3	.	CASGLVPRSGGHVLSTDTQYF
TRBV4-1	TRBJ2-1	.	CASSHGQESGWNEQFF
TRBV6-5	TRBJ2-1	.	CASNFFNEQFF
TRBV5-1	TRBJ1-1	.	CASSFDRYTEAFF
TRBV29-1	TRBJ1-2	.	CSVREEVRPGYTF
TRBV2	TRBJ2-5	.	CASSSPGRWAGETQYF
TRBV20-1	TRBJ2-1	TRBD2	CSAMRTSGRALRFF
TRBV7-9	TRBJ1-4	.	CASSPPGRANEKLFF
TRBV4-1	TRBJ2-7	.	CASSQEGGGRTYEQYF
TRBV27	TRBJ2-7	.	CASSRTSSNYEQYF
TRBV7-2	TRBJ1-5	.	CASSLVLGYQPQHF
TRBV29-1	TRBJ2-1	.	CSVHGDFPSYNEQFF
TRBV2	TRBJ1-1	.	CASSEWAGDTEAFF
TRBV6-4	TRBJ2-1	.	CASSFVAERGEQFF
TRBV7-8	TRBJ2-1	TRBD2	CASSRGLAGNEQFF
TRBV14	TRBJ2-1	TRBD2	CASSQDKLAGGNEQFF
TRBV12-3/TRBV12-4	TRBJ2-7	.	CASSLTVYEQYF
TRBV12-3/TRBV12-4	TRBJ1-5	TRBD1	CASKGGTGGYGNQPQHF
TRBV6-5	TRBJ2-3	.	CASSRGREPPTFTDTQYF
TRBV12-3/TRBV12-4	TRBJ2-7	.	CASSLNVKTYEQYF
TRBV5-1	TRBJ2-3	.	CASSLLASVTSTDTQYF
TRBV7-9	TRBJ2-5	.	CASSLGQSLQETQYF